The clone carrying this T cell receptor beta chain was counted between two and nine times. Its antigen remains unidentified. The time point: persistent/refractory GD, antithyroid drugs over 5 years with positive TRAb. PBMC RNA was the source of the TCR library. The data stem from a study of regulatory T cells in long-lasting Graves disease. Study-wide results and caveats: TRBV28, TRBJ1-2 and TRBJ2-5 were favored in persistent disease. Possibly, too few samples lowered accuracy.

The trim removed 4 bases at V and 3 bases at J, leaving 6 bases unmatched. Germline CDR1 SGHRS, CDR2 YFSETQ. The CDR3 length is 15 residues. Building of the TCR beta libraries involved iRepertoire HTBI primers and Arm-PCR of CDR3 regions. TCRdb re-called the multiplex PCR reads with MiXCR, one entry per CDR3 protein. The data hold roughly 450,000 distinct CDR3 sequences, with about 20% observed a single time. The sequence came from a female donor with Graves disease. This rearrangement joins TRBV5-1 to TRBJ1-2, with TRBD1 matching 10 bases. This specimen consisted of peripheral blood mononuclear cells (PBMCs), obtained when the disease was refractory, from a patient treated with antithyroid drugs. CDR3 residues: CASSTTGGSHYGYTF. CDR3 DNA: TGCGCCAGCAGCACGACAGGGGGCAGTCACTATGGCTACACCTTC.